This T cell receptor (beta chain) stems from a study of blood T cell repertoires in COVID-19. About the study: Sample material is recorded as cDNA or gDNA derived from T cells, B-cell-depleted T cells, or PBMCs.

Data came from immunoSEQ multiplex PCR; TCRdb stores just in-frame clones and leaves some out. The sample carries tens of thousands of clones, less than 95% recorded once. In germline, CDR1 is SGHVS, CDR2 FQNEAQ. V gave up 2 bases and J gave up 0 bases; unmatched junction bases: 13. The CDR3 covers 19 residues. Material: peripheral blood. The TCR was taken from a man aged 50 to 59 with acute or convalescent COVID-19. This chain uses TRBV7-8 with TRBJ2-3, with 8 bases fitting TRBD2. CDR3: CASSLRDWRGASSTDTQYF. The CDR3 region has the DNA TGTGCCAGCAGCTTAAGGGATTGGCGGGGGGCTTCTAGCACAGATACGCAGTATTTT.